What follows describes a single TCR beta chain. The data were obtained in a study of cytomegalovirus exposure and HLA in healthy donors. Both 60 Vbeta primers and 13 Jbeta primers went into the PCR. The assay was immunoSEQ multiplex PCR, and TCRdb's table has in-frame clones only and misses some. The sample lists roughly 100,000 clones; roughly 13% were seen once. The germline V gene has CDR1 MNHEY and CDR2 SVGAGI. V was pared by 7 bases and J by 5 bases, with 14 bases between. The CDR3 runs to 14 residues. Material for sequencing was PBMCs. The TCR originated in a man in his forties in good health and CMV-seropositive. The V gene is TRBV6-5, the J gene TRBJ2-2, with D perhaps TRBD2 (6 bases). The CDR3 sequence: CASTEEGTTGELFF. The CDR3 coding sequence is TGTGCCAGCACCGAGGAGGGTACGACCGGGGAGCTGTTTTTT.